This T cell receptor (beta chain) was recovered during a study of Graves' ophthalmopathy and Graves' hyperthyroidism. The study amplified TCR beta CDR3 regions using RNA transcripts. HTBI-primed first-round RT-PCR preceded second-round multiplex PCR. TCRdb re-called the multiplex PCR reads through MiXCR, storing one row per CDR3 protein. The table has over a million distinct CDR3 sequences, 35% to 40% seen once. Patients were excluded if they had other autoimmune diseases or uncontrolled infections, and likewise if pregnancy or lactation applied. V trimming: 7 bases; J trimming: 1 base; junction bases outside the gene matches: 6. The CDR3 contains 14 residues. There are many counts of this clonotype.

The clonotype was recovered from an adult man with Graves' hyperthyroidism. The rearrangement links TRBV12-3 or TRBV12-4 to TRBJ1-1, with 7 bases that match TRBD1. Material: peripheral blood or thyroid tissue (not recorded which). The CDR3 protein is CASTQWDRNTEAFF. For the CDR3, the DNA is TGTGCCAGCACCCAATGGGACAGGAACACTGAAGCTTTCTTT.